This TCR beta chain is from a study of blood T cell repertoires in COVID-19 (dated by TCRdb to the early 2020s). Background for the entire study: Samples covering the acute and convalescent phases of COVID-19 were provided by collaborators in the United States, Italy and Spain. The repertoires were made available in a free public database intended to serve as a resource for research on the immune response to SARS-CoV-2. The prospective study material was composed of cDNA or gDNA derived from T cells, B-cell-depleted T cells, or PBMCs. The samples were drawn from the first 160 participants of the ongoing ImmuneRACE study and from some 1,300 subjects provided by 6 global collaborators. Where available, HLA class I and class II types were obtained from metadata supplied by the sample provider rather than from assay-based typing. Deeply sampled blood TCRbeta repertoires from subjects exposed to, actively infected with, or recovered from COVID-19 were included in the dataset. A de-identified subject ID, COVID-19 status, age in years and sex were almost always included in the sample metadata.

Each collaborating institution followed its own protocols to collect whole blood in K2EDTA tubes. For TCRbeta analysis, collaborators shipped samples as frozen whole blood, isolated PBMCs, or DNA extracted from either of those sample types. Points the paper makes about the study in general: The quantity of clinical and demographic metadata differed by source and by participant and was supplied without curation.

Regarding this clone: Its cognate antigen has yet to be identified. Nothing much larger sits one base from this clone, and base qualities are not available.

TCRbeta CDR3 regions were amplified from genomic DNA using the immunoSEQ Assay, a bias-controlled multiplex PCR. As for the original processing: The number of nucleated cells in each sample was estimated from the amplification of reference gene primers within the assay. Sequence reads were collapsed and filtered to measure the absolute abundance of every unique TCRbeta CDR3 rearrangement. For each sample, productive Simpson clonality was calculated as the square root of Simpson's diversity index over productive rearrangements. TCRdb provides this immuneACCESS table in a form limited to in-frame rearrangements. Some clones are lacking; in checked studies, under half of them reflect an unresolved V gene, and why the rest are absent is not known. The DNA gave D and trimming, while V, J and clone size come from that table. The sample has hundreds of thousands of clones on record, more than 80% of them singletons. Jointly, the top ten make up 1.4% of the sample.

This clonotype was sampled from a woman between 25 and 40 years old with active or convalescent COVID-19. The specimen was peripheral blood.

The CDR3 region has the sequence CASSYATVGGLDEQFF. The nucleotide sequence reads as follows: TGTGCCAGCAGTTATGCAACAGTTGGAGGGCTAGATGAGCAGTTCTTC. The V gene is TRBV6-2 or TRBV6-3 and the J gene is TRBJ2-1; TRBD2 might be the D gene, on 6 matching bases. Based on the germline V gene, the CDR1 and CDR2 sequences are MNHEY and SVGEGT. Trimming takes 3 bases from V and 8 bases from J, and the germline ends sit 20 bases apart. CDR3 length: 16 amino acids, cysteine to phenylalanine. Only the CDR3 DNA stays, 48 bases, in frame from base 1.